This T cell receptor (beta chain) was captured in a study of T cell repertoires in cytomegalovirus infection. Study information: Signatures in public TCR beta sequences pointed to both CMV infection and matching HLA type. Regarding the study as a whole: Accumulated public TCR beta family frequency recognized individuals carrying CMV together with the relevant HLA. CMV-specific TCR beta clonotypes restricted by HLA-C were the ones dominating the ex vivo response.

Each CDR3 protein is one row after TCRdb ran MiXCR on the reads. Found here are hundreds of thousands of distinct CDR3 sequences, less than 40% of them singletons; the top ten hold roughly 2.8%. This clonotype appeared a few times. Its matching antigen is unknown. Germline loops: CDR1 MDHEN, CDR2 SYDVKM. With 2 bases clipped from V and 7 bases from J, the junction kept 4 bases outside the gene matches. The CDR3 is 14 residues long. The receptor was derived from a human donor in good health (CMV status not recorded). Some clones in this sample may be carry-over from other donors' samples. The rearrangement joins TRBV28 to TRBJ1-2, with 10 bases identical to TRBD1. Sequencing was done on a sample of PBMCs. CDR3 nucleotides: TGTGCCAGCAGTTTAGCGACAGGGGGCTCTGGCTACACCTTC. Translation gives CASSLATGGSGYTF.